One sample yielded the 3 T cell receptor beta chains listed below, sequenced in a study of cytomegalovirus exposure and HLA in healthy donors (TCRdb year 2017). The library came from the immunoSEQ multiplex PCR assay. The multiplex PCR relied on a mix of 60 forward primers for TCR Vbeta segments and 13 reverse primers for TCR Jbeta segments. What TCRdb holds here is the immuneACCESS table cut down to in-frame rearrangements. Part of the clones is not present; checked against another copy, under half of the missing clones reflect an unresolved V gene, and the others are unexplained. The sample table records 90,000 to 150,000 clones; 65% to 80% of these occur just once. The ten largest clones take up about 6% of the sample. Specimen: PBMCs. The receptors were gathered from a man aged 18 to 35 in good health and CMV-seropositive.

This clone occurred once. DNA for the CDR3: TGTGCCTGGAGTGTAGACACCAATCAGCCCCAGCATTTT. Its protein is CAWSVDTNQPQHF. V usage is TRBV30 and J usage is TRBJ1-5; D remains ambiguous. CDR3 length: 13 residues. Germline V gene lookup returns CDR1 GTSNPN and CDR2 SVGIG (reference sequence). V lost 0 bases and J 3 bases, leaving 6 bases between the germline ends.

This chain uses TRBV29-1 with TRBJ1-5; TRBD1 might be the D (6 bases). CDR3 length equals 15 residues. Germline V gives CDR1 SQVTM, CDR2 ANQGSEA. V was pared by 5 bases and J by 2 bases, with 16 bases between. The CDR3 loop reads CSVIPKGTRNQPQHF. The CDR3 region has the DNA TGCAGCGTTATCCCCAAGGGGACACGCAATCAGCCCCAGCATTTT. Drawing the rest from reference TRBV29-1 and TRBJ1-5, the complete variable domain is SAVISQKPSRDICQRGTSLTIQCQVDSQVTMMFWYRQQPGQSLTLIATANQGSEATYESGFVIDKFPISRPNLTFSTLTVSNMSPEDSSIYLCSVIPKGTRNQPQHFGDGTRLSIL.

The chain has TRBV5-6 and TRBJ2-5, with a possible D match to TRBD2 (5 bases). The CDR3 is made up of 15 amino acids. Germline assignment: CDR1 SGHDT and CDR2 YYEEEE. The ends were cut back, 0 bases at V and 5 bases at J, with 14 bases in the middle. In DNA, the CDR3 is TGTGCCAGCAGCTTGGCGGGGTTGATAGGGGAGACCCAGTACTTC. It is translated as CASSLAGLIGETQYF.